These 24 T cell receptor beta chains were sequenced from one sample in a study of T-cell reconstitution after alpha-beta-depleted transplantation in children. As it was prepared, the TCRbeta library received unique molecular identifiers. TCRdb called the PCR reads again in MiXCR, with one record for every CDR3 protein. The sample has around 440,000 distinct CDR3 sequences, roughly 15% seen once; the top ten hold roughly 29%. The sample consisted of PBMCs, mostly from graft donor cells, taken 360 days after TCRalphabeta/CD19-depleted stem cell transplant. Receptors originate from a boy younger than two who had a stem cell transplant for Wiskott-Aldrich syndrome, so the T cells may come from the graft donor.

The chain has TRBV23-1 and TRBJ2-1, with no clear D. TRBV23-1 is labeled an ORF, and its function is uncertain. Deletions cut 0 bases from V and 4 bases from J, with 13 bases between. The CDR3 loop spans 16 amino acids. CDR3 in amino acids: CASSQSAGVEYNEQFF. The CDR3 DNA follows: TGCGCCAGCAGTCAATCTGCTGGGGTAGAGTACAATGAGCAGTTCTTC.

The chain recombines TRBV12-3 or TRBV12-4 with TRBJ2-5; 7 positions match TRBD2. There are 14 residues in the CDR3. After removal of 3 bases from V and 7 bases from J, the junction contained 8 bases not matched to a gene. The DNA of the CDR3 is TGTGCCAGCAGTTTTAGAAGGGAGGGAGGGACCCAGTACTTC. Amino acid sequence: CASSFRREGGTQYF.

Only a few counts were recorded for this clonotype. The chain combines TRBV6-1 with TRBJ2-2, with a weak D call TRBD1 (6 bases). This CDR3 contains 15 residues. Germline V lookup: CDR1 MNHNS, CDR2 SASEGT. V lost 6 bases to trimming and J lost 1 base, with 12 bases between them. CDR3: CASRTTGRNTGELFF. DNA of the CDR3: TGTGCCAGCAGAACGACAGGCCGGAACACCGGGGAGCTGTTTTTT.

The CDR3 loop reads CASRSPSGGAKTQYF. In nucleotides, the CDR3 is TGTGCCAGCAGATCCCCTAGCGGGGGGGCAAAGACCCAGTACTTC. The chain uses TRBV27 and TRBJ2-5; 12 nucleotides align to TRBD2. From germline, CDR1 is MNHEY and CDR2 SMNVEV (reference sequence). This CDR3 has 15 amino acids. V was clipped by 6 bases and J by 6 bases; unmatched bases: 8.

This clonotype was recorded a few times. The chain is built from TRBV4-3 and TRBJ2-5; D might be TRBD1 (5 bases). Germline V lookup: CDR1 LGHNA, CDR2 YSLEER. V was shortened by 10 bases and J by 4 bases, with 10 bases between the two germline ends. CDR3 length: 11 residues. The CDR3 sequence: CAIPGIETQYF. For the CDR3, the DNA is TGCGCCATTCCAGGGATAGAGACCCAGTACTTC.

The chain carries TRBV11-3 and TRBJ2-2; no definite D call. V dropped 3 bases and J dropped 6 bases, with 8 bases sitting between them. The CDR3 covers 13 residues. Per the germline V gene, CDR1 is SGHNT and CDR2 is YENEEA. CDR3 sequence: CASSFAGPGELFF. CDR3 in DNA: TGTGCCAGCAGCTTTGCCGGGCCCGGGGAGCTGTTTTTT.

This clonotype has just a few counts. The J gene is TRBJ2-2, the V gene TRBV12-5, with D maybe TRBD1 (6 bases). CDR1 is LGHNT, CDR2 FRNRAP, per germline. CDR3 length equals 15 residues. V shed 4 bases and J shed 8 bases, with 17 bases lying between them. CDR3 protein: CASGSQGMVKGELFF. CDR3 nucleotides: TGTGCTAGTGGTTCCCAGGGGATGGTCAAGGGGGAGCTGTTTTTT. Full variable domain (outside the CDR3, taken from reference TRBV12-5 and TRBJ2-2): DARVTQTPRHKVTEMGQEVTMRCQPILGHNTVFWYRQTMMQGLELLAYFRNRAPLDDSGMPKDRFSAEMPDATLATLKIQPSEPRDSAVYFCASGSQGMVKGELFFGEGSRLTVL.

The chain combines TRBV12-3 or TRBV12-4 with TRBJ1-1; TRBD1 might be the D (5 bases). Trimming took off 7 bases at V and 5 bases at J, with 11 bases between the two ends. The CDR3 contains 12 residues. DNA for the CDR3: TGTGCCAGCACCCTAACAGGAACTGAAGCTTTCTTT. This translates into CASTLTGTEAFF.

V is TRBV28 and J is TRBJ2-6; D is tentatively TRBD1 or TRBD2 (5 bases each). Germline assignment: CDR1 MDHEN and CDR2 SYDVKM. V lost 7 bases and J 4 bases, leaving 14 bases between the germline ends. CDR3 length: 15 residues. CDR3 protein: CASKPLGVGANVLTF. CDR3 DNA: TGTGCCAGCAAACCTTTGGGGGTAGGGGCCAACGTCCTGACTTTC.

The chain combines TRBV20-1 with TRBJ2-4; 7 nucleotides align to TRBD1. The CDR3 has 14 amino acids. The germline V gene encodes CDR1 DFQATT and CDR2 SNEGSKA (reference sequence). Trimming took 6 bases from V and 5 from J; bases not matched to a gene: 10. CDR3 DNA sequence: TGCAGTGCCACAAGGGGGACAGATGAAAACATTCAGTACTTC. This gives the protein CSATRGTDENIQYF.

In this sample, this clonotype turned up a few times. The V call is TRBV7-2, the J call TRBJ2-1; possibly TRBD2 for D (6 bases). Trimming pared 4 bases from V and 4 bases from J, leaving 14 bases between. This CDR3 is 15 amino acids long. The germline gives CDR1 SGHTA, CDR2 FQGNSA. CDR3 in DNA: TGTGCCAGCAGCTCGTGGGGCGGGGTGTACAATGAGCAGTTCTTC. Its translation is CASSSWGGVYNEQFF. The full variable domain, rest sourced from reference TRBV7-2 and TRBJ2-1, is GAGVSQSPSNKVTEKGKDVELRCDPISGHTALYWYRQSLGQGLEFLIYFQGNSAPDKSGLPSDRFSAERTGGSVSTLTIQRTQQEDSAVYLCASSSWGGVYNEQFFGPGTRLTVL.

The genes are TRBV29-1 and TRBJ2-1; 9 positions agree with TRBD2. CDR1 SQVTM and CDR2 ANQGSEA come from the germline V gene. This CDR3 contains 13 residues. V gave up 6 bases and J gave up 4 bases; unmatched junction bases: 4. For the CDR3, the DNA is TGCAGCGTGCGGGGACTAGCTTACAATGAGCAGTTCTTC. Encoded protein: CSVRGLAYNEQFF.

The rearrangement joins TRBV29-1 to TRBJ2-2; D may match TRBD1 or TRBD2 (5 bases each). The CDR3 extends over 15 amino acids. From germline, CDR1 is SQVTM and CDR2 ANQGSEA. The V end lost 7 bases, the J end lost 5 bases, and 20 bases lay between the germline ends. For the CDR3, the DNA is TGCAGCGCACGGGGCGGGCAATCGGTTACCGGGGAGCTGTTTTTT. Amino acid sequence: CSARGGQSVTGELFF.

The table lists this clonotype with a few counts. V usage is TRBV11-2 and J usage is TRBJ2-5; D not resolved. The germline V gene has CDR1 SGHAT and CDR2 FQNNGV. The CDR3 sequence is 13 residues long. V lost 2 bases to trimming and J lost 3 bases, with 7 bases between them. CDR3 loop: CASSLRLKETQYF. CDR3 bases: TGTGCCAGCAGCTTAAGGCTAAAAGAGACCCAGTACTTC.

This clonotype was counted only a few times. This chain uses TRBV6-1 with TRBJ2-5; 8 nucleotides align to TRBD2. There are 17 residues in the CDR3. V lost 6 bases to trimming and J lost 1 base; unmatched junction nucleotides: 13. Germline V gene data show CDR1 as MNHNS and CDR2 as SASEGT. CDR3 protein: CASRTYGGAGAQETQYF. The CDR3 DNA reads as TGTGCCAGCAGAACTTACGGGGGGGCTGGAGCCCAAGAGACCCAGTACTTC.

V is TRBV6-5 and J is TRBJ2-7; weak D call: TRBD1 (5 bases). Trimming removed 2 bases at V and 5 bases at J, with 16 bases between. This CDR3 is built from 15 residues. Germline-derived CDR1 and CDR2 are MNHEY and SVGAGI. CDR3 nucleotides: TGTGCCAGCAGTTACACTTCGGACACTCGCCACGAGCAGTACTTC. Translating gives CASSYTSDTRHEQYF.

Only a few counts were recorded for this clonotype. V usage is TRBV24-1 and J usage is TRBJ2-5, with a weak D call TRBD1 (6 bases). Germline V gives CDR1 KGHDR, CDR2 SFDVKD. The CDR3 contains 14 residues. V lost 4 bases and J 2 bases, leaving 10 bases between the germline ends. The CDR3 DNA is TGTGCCACCAGTGACAGACAGGATCAAGAGACCCAGTACTTC. Protein sequence: CATSDRQDQETQYF.

Concerning this clonotype itself: Germline and junction disagree at one end, which may indicate a read error. The chain joins TRBV5-1 to TRBJ2-1; maybe TRBD1 (6 bases). The germline gives CDR1 SGHRS, CDR2 YFSETQ. The CDR3 is 15 residues long. CDR3 amino acids: CASSLALTGVNEQFF. For the CDR3, the DNA is TGCGCCAGCAGTTTGGCCTTGACAGGAGTCAATGAGCAGTTCTTC.

This clonotype was seen a handful of times. The V gene is TRBV11-2, the J gene TRBJ2-3; D call uncertain. The CDR3 contains 17 residues. Trimming removed 4 bases from V and 0 bases from J, with 17 bases in between. Germline CDR1 and CDR2: SGHAT and FQNNGV. The CDR3 bases are TGTGCCAGCAGCTCGCCTGGAGCACTGATTAGCACAGATACGCAGTATTTT. It translates to CASSSPGALISTDTQYF.

This clonotype was seen a few times. This chain joins TRBV12-3 or TRBV12-4 and TRBJ1-5; D call uncertain. The CDR3 contains 14 residues. Trimming pared 1 base from V and 7 bases from J, leaving 11 bases between. The CDR3 protein is CASSLGLMAQPQHF. The DNA of the CDR3 is TGTGCCAGCAGTTTAGGTCTTATGGCGCAGCCCCAGCATTTT.

Only a few counts were recorded for this clonotype. This rearrangement joins TRBV3-1 to TRBJ2-7, with D uncertain. The CDR3 extends over 12 amino acids. Germline V gene sequence: CDR1 LGHDT, CDR2 YNNKEL (reference sequence). V lost 3 bases to trimming and J lost 3 bases, with 6 bases between them. The CDR3 coding sequence is TGTGCCAGCAGCCATTCGGACTACGAGCAGTACTTC. Protein: CASSHSDYEQYF.

V is TRBV7-9 and J is TRBJ2-1, with no clear D. The V and J ends lost 8 bases and 4 bases respectively, with 9 bases between them. Germline V CDR1 and CDR2: SEHNR, FQNEAQ (reference sequence). The CDR3 runs 12 residues. The CDR3 DNA reads as TGTGCCAGCGGTCAATCATACAATGAGCAGTTCTTC. Protein sequence: CASGQSYNEQFF.

This clonotype was seen only a few times. V gene TRBV25-1 combines with J gene TRBJ2-5; D unclear. This CDR3 region has 13 residues. V was clipped by 4 bases and J by 1 base, with 7 bases between them. Germline values: CDR1 MGHDK, CDR2 SYGVNS. CDR3 amino acids: CASSASPQETQYF. DNA of the CDR3: TGTGCCAGCAGTGCGAGCCCCCAAGAGACCCAGTACTTC.

This clonotype has just a few counts. The V and J genes are TRBV24-1 and TRBJ2-1; 7 positions agree with TRBD2. V lost 3 bases to trimming and J lost 14 bases; unmatched junction nucleotides: 6. The germline gives CDR1 KGHDR, CDR2 SFDVKD. This CDR3 contains 12 residues. The CDR3 DNA sequence: TGTGCCACCAGTGATCGAGCGGGATGGGAGTTCTTC. This translates into CATSDRAGWEFF.